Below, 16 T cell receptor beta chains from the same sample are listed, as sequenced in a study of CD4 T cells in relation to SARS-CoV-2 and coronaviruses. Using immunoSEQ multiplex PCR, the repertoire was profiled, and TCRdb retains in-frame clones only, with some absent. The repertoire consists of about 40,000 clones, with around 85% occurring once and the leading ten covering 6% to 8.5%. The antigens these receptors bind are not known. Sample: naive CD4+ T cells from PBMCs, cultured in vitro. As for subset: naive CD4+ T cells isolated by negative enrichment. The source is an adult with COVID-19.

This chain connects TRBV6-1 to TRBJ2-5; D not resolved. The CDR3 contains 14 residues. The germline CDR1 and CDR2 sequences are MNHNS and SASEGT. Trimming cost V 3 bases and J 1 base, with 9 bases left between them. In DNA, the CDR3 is TGTGCCAGCAGTGACAGGTTTGGCCAAGAGACCCAGTACTTC. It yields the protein CASSDRFGQETQYF.

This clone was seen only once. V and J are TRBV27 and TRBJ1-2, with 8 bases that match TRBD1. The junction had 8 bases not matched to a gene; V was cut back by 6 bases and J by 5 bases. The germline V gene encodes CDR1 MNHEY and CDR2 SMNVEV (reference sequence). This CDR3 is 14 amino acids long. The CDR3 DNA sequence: TGTGCCAGCAGGCCACCGGGACAGGCATATGGCTACACCTTC. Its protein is CASRPPGQAYGYTF.

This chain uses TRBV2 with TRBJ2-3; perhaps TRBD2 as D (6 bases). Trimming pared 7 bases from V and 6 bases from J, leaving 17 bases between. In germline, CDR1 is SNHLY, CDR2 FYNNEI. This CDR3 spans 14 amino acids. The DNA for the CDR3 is TGTGCCAGCAAGAGCGCGGGACTCTGGGATACGCAGTATTTT. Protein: CASKSAGLWDTQYF.

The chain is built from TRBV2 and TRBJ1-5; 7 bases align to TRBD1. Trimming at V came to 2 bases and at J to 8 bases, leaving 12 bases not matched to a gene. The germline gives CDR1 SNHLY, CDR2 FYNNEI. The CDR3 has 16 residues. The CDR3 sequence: CASSENLQGVVEPQHF. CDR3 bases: TGTGCCAGCAGTGAAAACCTTCAGGGGGTTGTAGAGCCCCAGCATTTT. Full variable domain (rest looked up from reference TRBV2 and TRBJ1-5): EPEVTQTPSHQVTQMGQEVILRCVPISNHLYFYWYRQILGQKVEFLVSFYNNEISEKSEIFDDQFSVERPDGSNFTLKIRSTKLEDSAMYFCASSENLQGVVEPQHFGDGTRLSIL.

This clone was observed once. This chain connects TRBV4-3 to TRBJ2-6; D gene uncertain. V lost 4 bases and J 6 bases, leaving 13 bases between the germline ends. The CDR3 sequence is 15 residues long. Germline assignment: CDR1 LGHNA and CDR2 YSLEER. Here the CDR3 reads CASSPQAPEANVLTF. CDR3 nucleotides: TGCGCCAGCAGCCCCCAGGCTCCGGAGGCCAACGTCCTGACTTTC.

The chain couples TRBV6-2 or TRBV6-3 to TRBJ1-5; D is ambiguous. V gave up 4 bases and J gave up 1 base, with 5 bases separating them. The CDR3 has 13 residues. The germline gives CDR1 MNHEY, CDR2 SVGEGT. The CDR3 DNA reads TGTGCCAGCAGTTGGGGAAGCAATCAGCCCCAGCATTTT. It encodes CASSWGSNQPQHF.

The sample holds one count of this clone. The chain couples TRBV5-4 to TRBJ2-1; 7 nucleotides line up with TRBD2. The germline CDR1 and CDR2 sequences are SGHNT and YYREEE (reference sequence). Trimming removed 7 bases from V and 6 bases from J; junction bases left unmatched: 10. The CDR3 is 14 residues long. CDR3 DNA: TGTGCCAGCCGGGGACTACCCGAGGTCAATGAGCAGTTCTTC. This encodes CASRGLPEVNEQFF. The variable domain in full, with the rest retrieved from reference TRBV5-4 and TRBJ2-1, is ETGVTQSPTHLIKTRGQQVTLRCSSQSGHNTVSWYQQALGQGPQFIFQYYREEENGRGNFPPRFSGLQFPNYSSELNVNALELDDSALYLCASRGLPEVNEQFFGPGTRLTVL.

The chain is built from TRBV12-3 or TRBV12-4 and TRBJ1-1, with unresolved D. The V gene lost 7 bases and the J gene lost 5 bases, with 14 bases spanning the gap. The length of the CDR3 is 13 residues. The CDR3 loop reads CASTLGVGTEAFF. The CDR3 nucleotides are TGTGCCAGCACCCTCGGTGTGGGAACTGAAGCTTTCTTT.

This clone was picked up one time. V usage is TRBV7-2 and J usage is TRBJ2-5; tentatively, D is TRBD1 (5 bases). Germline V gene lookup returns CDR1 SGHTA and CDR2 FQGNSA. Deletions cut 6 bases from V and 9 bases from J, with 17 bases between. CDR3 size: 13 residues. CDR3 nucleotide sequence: TGTGCCAGCAGTATAGAGTTTAGCAGGGCCCAGTACTTC. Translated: CASSIEFSRAQYF.

CDR3: CASRPGTAATNEKLFF. CDR3 nucleotide sequence: TGTGCCAGCAGACCCGGGACAGCCGCAACTAATGAAAAACTGTTTTTT. This chain uses TRBV28 with TRBJ1-4; TRBD1 agrees at 7 bases. Germline CDR1 reads MDHEN; CDR2 reads SYDVKM. The ends lost 6 bases at V and 0 bases at J; junction bases unmatched: 7. The CDR3 sequence is 16 residues long.

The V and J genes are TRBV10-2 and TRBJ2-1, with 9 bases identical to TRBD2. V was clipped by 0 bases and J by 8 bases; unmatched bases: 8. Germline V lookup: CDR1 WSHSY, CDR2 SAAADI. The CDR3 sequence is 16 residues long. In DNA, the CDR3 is TGCGCCAGCAGTGAGTCGTTAGCGGGAGTAGGCTATGAGCAGTTCTTC. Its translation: CASSESLAGVGYEQFF.

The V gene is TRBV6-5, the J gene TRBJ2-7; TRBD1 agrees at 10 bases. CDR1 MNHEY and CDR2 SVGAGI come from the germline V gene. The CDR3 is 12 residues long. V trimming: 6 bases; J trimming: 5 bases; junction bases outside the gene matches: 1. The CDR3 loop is CASRDRGDEQYF. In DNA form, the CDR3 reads TGTGCCAGCAGGGACAGGGGGGACGAGCAGTACTTC.

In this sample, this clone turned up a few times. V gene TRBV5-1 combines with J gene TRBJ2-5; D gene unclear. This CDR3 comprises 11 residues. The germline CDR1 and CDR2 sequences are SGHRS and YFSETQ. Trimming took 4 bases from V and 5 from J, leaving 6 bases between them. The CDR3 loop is CASSTEETQYF. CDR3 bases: TGCGCCAGCAGCACCGAGGAGACCCAGTACTTC.

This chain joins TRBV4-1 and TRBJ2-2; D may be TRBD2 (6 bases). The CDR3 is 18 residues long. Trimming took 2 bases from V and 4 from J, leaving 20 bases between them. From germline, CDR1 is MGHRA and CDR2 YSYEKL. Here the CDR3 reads CASSQSKGGLMGTGELFF. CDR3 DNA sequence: TGCGCCAGCAGCCAAAGCAAGGGCGGACTAATGGGCACCGGGGAGCTGTTTTTT.

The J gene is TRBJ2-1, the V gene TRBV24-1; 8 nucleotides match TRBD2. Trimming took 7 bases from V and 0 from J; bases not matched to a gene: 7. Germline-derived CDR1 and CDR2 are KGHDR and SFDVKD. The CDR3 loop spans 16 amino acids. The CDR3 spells CATRALSGSSYNEQFF. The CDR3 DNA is TGTGCCACCAGGGCCCTCAGCGGGAGCTCCTACAATGAGCAGTTCTTC.

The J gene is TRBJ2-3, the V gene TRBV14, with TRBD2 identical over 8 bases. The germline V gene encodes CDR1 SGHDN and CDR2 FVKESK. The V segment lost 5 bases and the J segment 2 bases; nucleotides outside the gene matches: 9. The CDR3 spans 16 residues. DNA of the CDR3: TGTGCCAGCAGCGCGGCGGGGGGACTACTCACAGATACGCAGTATTTT. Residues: CASSAAGGLLTDTQYF.